These T cell receptor beta chains were read from a single sample in a study of shared clonotypes between healthy human individuals. Assay: immunoSEQ multiplex PCR; the TCRdb copy retains only in-frame clones and omits some. The sample yields hundreds of thousands of clones, about 95% seen once. Sequencing input: naive CD4+ T cells sorted from blood. Receptors originate from a woman aged 25 to 45 in good health. The CDR3 runs from the conserved cysteine through the conserved F or W. Each record gives: clone size, J gene, D gene, V gene, CDR3 protein, CDR3 DNA. The D gene is left open where the match is weak. The listing skips clone size in some rows; elsewhere it reads once, few, many or a size class.

.	TRBJ1-3	.	TRBV28	CASSQSLLSGNTIYF	TGTGCCAGCAGCCAATCTCTGCTCTCTGGAAACACCATATATTTT
.	TRBJ2-1	TRBD1	TRBV4-2	CASSQTGTGGRNEQFF	TGTGCCAGCAGCCAAACCGGGACAGGGGGCAGGAATGAGCAGTTCTTC
.	TRBJ1-1	.	TRBV28	CASTPVPTNLRTEAFF	TGTGCCAGCACCCCCGTCCCCACGAACTTGAGGACTGAAGCTTTCTTT
.	TRBJ2-7	TRBD1	TRBV6-6	CASSYHLGTGTYEQYF	TGTGCCAGCAGTTACCACTTGGGGACAGGGACCTACGAGCAGTACTTC
.	TRBJ1-4	TRBD1	TRBV28	CASSGQVENGEKLFF	TGTGCCAGCAGTGGACAGGTAGAGAACGGGGAAAAACTGTTTTTT
.	TRBJ2-7	TRBD2	TRBV7-2	CASSLVALAGGPYEQYF	TGTGCCAGCAGCTTAGTAGCACTAGCGGGAGGACCCTACGAGCAGTACTTC
.	TRBJ2-7	.	TRBV27	CASTQGQAYEQYF	TGTGCCAGCACCCAGGGGCAGGCCTACGAGCAGTACTTC
once	TRBJ2-5	TRBD2	TRBV5-6	CASSWMTSGAWEQYF	TGTGCCAGCAGCTGGATGACTAGCGGGGCCTGGGAGCAGTACTTC
.	TRBJ2-7	.	TRBV7-9	CASSLLQGFGYEQYF	TGTGCCAGCAGCTTATTACAGGGTTTTGGCTACGAGCAGTACTTC
.	TRBJ1-5	.	TRBV6-5	CASRKNRNQPQHF	TGTGCCAGCAGAAAGAACCGAAATCAGCCCCAGCATTTT
.	TRBJ2-7	TRBD1	TRBV6-5	CASRSGQGASYEQYF	TGTGCCAGCAGATCGGGACAGGGGGCATCCTACGAGCAGTACTTC
.	TRBJ2-1	.	TRBV11-2	CASSLERAARRHEQFF	TGTGCCAGCAGCTTAGAAAGGGCCGCGAGGAGGCATGAGCAGTTCTTC
few	TRBJ1-5	TRBD1	TRBV2	CASSERGQLNQPQHF	TGTGCCAGCAGTGAAAGGGGACAGTTAAATCAGCCCCAGCATTTT
.	TRBJ1-2	.	TRBV6-5	CASSSDRHLMARTF	TGTGCCAGCAGTTCCGACCGGCATCTTATGGCTAGGACCTTC
once	TRBJ2-5	.	TRBV28	CASSLGRGEQYF	TGTGCCAGCAGTTTGGGCCGCGGAGAGCAGTACTTC
.	TRBJ2-1	TRBD2	TRBV5-8	CASTPVGLAIVHEQFF	TGTGCCAGCACCCCCGTTGGACTAGCGATCGTCCATGAGCAGTTCTTC
.	TRBJ2-2	TRBD2	TRBV7-3	CASSPTSGTDNGELFF	TGTGCCAGCAGCCCGACTAGCGGGACTGATAACGGGGAGCTGTTTTTT
few	TRBJ1-1	.	TRBV30	CAWSVYPSAFF	TGTGCCTGGAGTGTATATCCCTCGGCTTTCTTT
.	TRBJ2-3	.	TRBV5-1	CASSLGEVTDTQYF	TGCGCCAGCAGCTTGGGGGAGGTGACAGATACGCAGTATTTT
.	TRBJ2-5	.	TRBV20-1	CSATGVETQYF	TGCAGTGCTACGGGAGTCGAGACCCAGTACTTC
once	TRBJ1-2	.	TRBV29-1	CSVEIGKGYTF	TGCAGCGTTGAAATAGGGAAGGGCTACACCTTC
.	TRBJ2-7	TRBD2	TRBV5-1	CASSVGLAGYEQYF	TGCGCCAGCAGCGTGGGACTAGCGGGCTACGAGCAGTACTTC
.	TRBJ2-7	.	TRBV7-9	CASSLTGRTYEQYF	TGTGCCAGCAGCTTAACTGGACGGACCTACGAGCAGTACTTC
.	TRBJ2-5	.	TRBV6-5	CASSSRLRRGETQYF	TGTGCCAGCAGTTCCAGACTACGGAGGGGGGAGACCCAGTACTTC
.	TRBJ2-1	.	TRBV27	CASSFSSSYNEQFF	TGTGCCAGCAGTTTTTCTAGCTCCTACAATGAGCAGTTCTTC